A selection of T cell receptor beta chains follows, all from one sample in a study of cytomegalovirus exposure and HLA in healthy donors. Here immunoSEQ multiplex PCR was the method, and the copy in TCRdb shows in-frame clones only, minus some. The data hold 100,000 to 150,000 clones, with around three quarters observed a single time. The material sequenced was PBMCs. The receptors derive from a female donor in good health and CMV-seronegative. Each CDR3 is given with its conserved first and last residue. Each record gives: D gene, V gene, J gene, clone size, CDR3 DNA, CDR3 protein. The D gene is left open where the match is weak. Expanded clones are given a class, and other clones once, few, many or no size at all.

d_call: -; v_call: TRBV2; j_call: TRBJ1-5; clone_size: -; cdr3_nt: TGTGCCAGCAGTGAAGAAGCAGGCCTCCAGCCCCAGCATTTT; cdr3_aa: CASSEEAGLQPQHF
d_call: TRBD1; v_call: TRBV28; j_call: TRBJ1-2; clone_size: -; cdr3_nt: TGTGCCAGCAGTCCTGATAGGACAGGTATTTTTGGCTACACCTTC; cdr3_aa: CASSPDRTGIFGYTF
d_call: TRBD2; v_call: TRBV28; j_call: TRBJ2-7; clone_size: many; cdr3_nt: TGTGCCAGCAGTAACACGGGGGGGGCCTACGAGCAGTACTTC; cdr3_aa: CASSNTGGAYEQYF
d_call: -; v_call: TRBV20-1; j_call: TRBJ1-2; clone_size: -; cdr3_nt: TGCAGTGCTGGGGGACACGGCTACACCTTC; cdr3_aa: CSAGGHGYTF
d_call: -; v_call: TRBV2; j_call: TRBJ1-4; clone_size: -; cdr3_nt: TGTGCCAGCAGCCCTTCCCCGGGGACTAATGAAAAACTGTTTTTT; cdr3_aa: CASSPSPGTNEKLFF
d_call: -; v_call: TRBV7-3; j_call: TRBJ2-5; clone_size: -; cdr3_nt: TGTGCCAGCAGCTTAAGACTAGGGGAGACCCAGTACTTC; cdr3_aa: CASSLRLGETQYF
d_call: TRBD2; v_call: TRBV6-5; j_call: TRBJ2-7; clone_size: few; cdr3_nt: TGTGCCAGCAGCTCGGGAGGGGGGGGTAGCTACGAGCAGTACTTC; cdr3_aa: CASSSGGGGSYEQYF
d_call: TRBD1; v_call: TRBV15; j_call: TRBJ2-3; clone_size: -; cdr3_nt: TGTGCCACCAGCAGGGACAGGCACACAGATACGCAGTATTTT; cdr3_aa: CATSRDRHTDTQYF
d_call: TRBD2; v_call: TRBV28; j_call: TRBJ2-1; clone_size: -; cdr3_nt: TGTGCCGGCAGTTTTCTAGCGGGAGGGTCCTACAATGAGCAGTTCTTC; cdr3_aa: CAGSFLAGGSYNEQFF
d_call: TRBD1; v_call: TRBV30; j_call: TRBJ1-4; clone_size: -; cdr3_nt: TGTGCCTGGAGCGCCGGGACAGACATTGAAAAACTGTTTTTT; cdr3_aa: CAWSAGTDIEKLFF
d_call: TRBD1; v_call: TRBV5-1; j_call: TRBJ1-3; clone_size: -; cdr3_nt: TGCGCCAGCAGCTTGGGCCAGGGGGCTAATGGAAACACCATATATTTT; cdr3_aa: CASSLGQGANGNTIYF